One and the same sample provided the 29 T cell receptor beta chains below, sequenced in a study of cytomegalovirus exposure and HLA in healthy donors. The PCR was carried out with 60 Vbeta primers and 13 Jbeta primers. Clones were sequenced by immunoSEQ multiplex PCR, and TCRdb holds only the in-frame ones, with some missing. The sample has 120,000 or so clones, around 80% seen once; the top ten hold around 3.5%. Sequenced material: PBMCs. These receptors all come from a man aged 25-40 years in good health and CMV-seronegative.

The rearrangement uses TRBV6-4 and TRBJ1-2; D is possibly TRBD1 (5 bases). The CDR3 extends over 13 amino acids. V was shortened by 3 bases and J by 1 base, with 6 bases between the two germline ends. CDR1 is MRHNA and CDR2 is SNTAGT in the germline V gene. This chain's CDR3 is CASSEGLNYGYTF. In DNA form, the CDR3 reads TGTGCCAGCAGTGAGGGGCTTAACTATGGCTACACCTTC.

The rearrangement links TRBV27 to TRBJ2-7, with D perhaps matching TRBD1 (5 bases). V gave up 2 bases and J gave up 3 bases, with 8 bases separating them. The CDR3 sequence is 13 residues long. Germline CDR1 is MNHEY and CDR2 is SMNVEV (reference sequence). The CDR3 DNA is TGTGCCAGCAGTTTAAACAGGAACTACGAGCAGTACTTC. This sequence encodes CASSLNRNYEQYF.

Here the CDR3 DNA reads TGTGCCAGCAGCCAGGGACAGGGGGTTAGTAACACTGAAGCTTTCTTT. This codes for CASSQGQGVSNTEAFF. The chain recombines TRBV7-6 with TRBJ1-1, with 11 bases that match TRBD1. The germline V gene has CDR1 SGHVS and CDR2 FNYEAQ. The CDR3 sequence is 16 residues long. The V segment lost 5 bases and the J segment 2 bases; nucleotides outside the gene matches: 7.

The chain has TRBV5-1 and TRBJ2-7; 7 positions agree with TRBD1. This CDR3 has 15 amino acids. Germline V gene lookup returns CDR1 SGHRS and CDR2 YFSETQ. Germline trimming cut 2 bases from V and 3 bases from J; bases unmatched to any gene: 8. The CDR3 sequence is CASSFGQVGFYEQYF. DNA of the CDR3: TGCGCCAGCAGCTTCGGACAGGTGGGCTTCTACGAGCAGTACTTC.

The chain links TRBV7-8 to TRBJ1-3, with D perhaps matching TRBD1 (6 bases). From germline, CDR1 is SGHVS and CDR2 FQNEAQ. Between the trimmed V and J ends, which lost 1 base and 0 bases, there was a span of 25 bases. The CDR3 has 21 residues. The CDR3 bases are TGTGCCAGCAGCTTAGTTGATTGGTGGGCAGGGGAGACCTTCTCTGGAAACACCATATATTTT. It encodes CASSLVDWWAGETFSGNTIYF.

V and J are TRBV11-3 and TRBJ2-7, with D possibly matching TRBD2 (6 bases). This CDR3 has 13 residues. Trimming removed 4 bases from V and 3 bases from J, with 10 bases in between. CDR1 and CDR2 (germline): SGHNT, YENEEA. The CDR3 DNA sequence: TGTGCCAGCAGCTCGAATAGCGGCTACGAGCAGTACTTC. Translated, it gives CASSSNSGYEQYF.

The V gene is TRBV7-2, the J gene TRBJ2-7; 7 nucleotides match TRBD1. The CDR3 contains 13 residues. J lost 3 bases, V lost 5 bases, and 4 bases had no gene match. Looked up from germline, CDR1 is SGHTA and CDR2 is FQGNSA. The CDR3 loop is CASSPGQIYEQYF. The CDR3 DNA follows: TGTGCCAGCAGCCCGGGACAGATCTACGAGCAGTACTTC. Full variable domain (outside the CDR3, taken from reference TRBV7-2 and TRBJ2-7): GAGVSQSPSNKVTEKGKDVELRCDPISGHTALYWYRQSLGQGLEFLIYFQGNSAPDKSGLPSDRFSAERTGGSVSTLTIQRTQQEDSAVYLCASSPGQIYEQYFGPGTRLTVT.

This rearrangement joins TRBV19 to TRBJ1-1, with D uncertain. Germline V gene data show CDR1 as LNHDA and CDR2 as SQIVND (reference sequence). The length of the CDR3 is 13 residues. The ends were cut back, 3 bases at V and 6 bases at J, with 11 bases in the middle. The CDR3 DNA follows: TGTGCCAGTAGTATCTCGTACAGCCCTGAAGCTTTCTTT. Encoded protein: CASSISYSPEAFF.

This chain connects TRBV27 to TRBJ2-1; a weak D match, TRBD2 (5 bases). Per germline, CDR1 MNHEY and CDR2 SMNVEV (reference sequence). Trimming took 3 bases from V and 5 from J, leaving 11 bases between them. The CDR3 loop spans 14 amino acids. The CDR3 DNA follows: TGTGCCAGCAGTTTTGGACTTCCCCACAATGAGCAGTTCTTC. This gives the protein CASSFGLPHNEQFF.

This chain joins TRBV5-5 and TRBJ1-5, with D unclear. Per the germline V gene, CDR1 is SGHKS and CDR2 is YYEKEE (reference sequence). This CDR3 comprises 15 residues. Between the trimmed V and J ends, which lost 0 bases and 0 bases, there was a span of 7 bases. For the CDR3, the DNA is TGTGCCAGCAGCTTGGGACAAATTAGCAATCAGCCCCAGCATTTT. Residues: CASSLGQISNQPQHF.

The chain combines TRBV6-1 with TRBJ2-2; 11 bases are a match to TRBD2. CDR1 and CDR2 from the germline V gene are MNHNS and SASEGT. The CDR3 spans 15 residues. The ends lost 5 bases at V and 6 bases at J; junction bases unmatched: 5. The CDR3 loop is CASSPGTSGSGELFF. The CDR3 coding sequence is TGTGCCAGCAGTCCCGGGACTAGCGGTTCCGGGGAGCTGTTTTTT.

The rearrangement uses TRBV7-3 and TRBJ1-1, with unresolved D. CDR1 and CDR2 from the germline V gene are SGHTA and FQGTGA. The CDR3 extends over 13 amino acids. With 5 bases removed from V and 1 base from J, the gap between germline ends came to 8 bases. The CDR3 loop reads CASSPTRNTEAFF. As DNA, the CDR3 is TGTGCCAGCAGCCCTACTAGGAACACTGAAGCTTTCTTT.

The chain employs TRBV7-2 and TRBJ2-2; D gene uncertain. The germline V and J ends were trimmed by 2 bases and 4 bases, with 5 bases remaining between them. This CDR3 has 13 residues. Germline CDR1 and CDR2: SGHTA and FQGNSA. The CDR3 is CASSLSITGELFF. CDR3 sequence (DNA): TGTGCCAGCAGCTTATCTATCACCGGGGAGCTGTTTTTT.

The chain combines TRBV4-1 with TRBJ2-5; the D gene is possibly TRBD1 (7 bases). V lost 5 bases and J 4 bases, leaving 14 bases between the germline ends. Germline CDR1 is MGHRA and CDR2 is YSYEKL. The CDR3 has 14 residues. CDR3 DNA: TGCGCCAGCAGCTCTCTCCAGGGGGGAGAGACCCAGTACTTC. This translates into CASSSLQGGETQYF.

The chain has TRBV5-4 and TRBJ2-2, with TRBD1 identical over 9 bases. After removal of 4 bases from V and 6 bases from J, the junction contained 10 bases not matched to a gene. Germline lookup yields CDR1 SGHNT and CDR2 YYREEE (reference sequence). This CDR3 contains 16 residues. This CDR3 reads CASSGLDRGSAGELFF. CDR3 in DNA: TGTGCCAGCAGCGGACTGGACAGGGGTTCGGCCGGGGAGCTGTTTTTT.

V is TRBV28 and J is TRBJ1-5; no clear D. Germline CDR1 is MDHEN and CDR2 is SYDVKM. The ends were cut back, 6 bases at V and 0 bases at J, with 15 bases in the middle. This CDR3 has 16 residues. CDR3 nucleotide sequence: TGTGCCAGCAGACGCCACGGAACAGCTAGCAATCAGCCCCAGCATTTT. Translated, it gives CASRRHGTASNQPQHF.

The CDR3 protein is CASSSRGALYNEQFF. The CDR3 coding sequence is TGTGCCAGCAGCTCCCGGGGGGCCCTTTACAATGAGCAGTTCTTC. The genes are TRBV9 and TRBJ2-1, with D possibly being TRBD2 (7 bases). The CDR3 loop spans 15 amino acids. V was cut by 4 bases and J by 4 bases, with 15 bases left in between. The germline gives CDR1 SGDLS, CDR2 YYNGEE.

This clone was seen a few times. The V call is TRBV5-1, the J call TRBJ1-4; D might be TRBD1 (5 bases). The CDR3 sequence is 15 residues long. Trimming left V 3 bases short and J 1 base short, with 10 bases between. Germline CDR1 and CDR2: SGHRS and YFSETQ. The CDR3 is CASSSDRLTNEKLFF. CDR3 nucleotides: TGCGCCAGCAGCTCCGACAGACTAACTAATGAAAAACTGTTTTTT.

The chain has TRBV30 and TRBJ1-3; 8 bases align to TRBD1. Germline V lookup: CDR1 GTSNPN, CDR2 SVGIG (reference sequence). There are 14 residues in the CDR3. With V trimmed by 3 bases and J by 0 bases, 1 base remained unmatched. CDR3 residues: CAWRTGASGNTIYF. The CDR3 nucleotides read TGTGCCTGGAGGACAGGGGCCTCTGGAAACACCATATATTTT.

The V and J genes are TRBV10-1 and TRBJ1-2, with D tentatively TRBD1 (6 bases). This CDR3 contains 13 residues. Germline CDR1 is WNHNN and CDR2 is SYGVQD (reference sequence). V lost 6 bases to trimming and J lost 8 bases, with 16 bases between them. This chain's CDR3 is CASSPTGRVGYTF. DNA for the CDR3: TGCGCCAGCAGCCCCACAGGGAGAGTAGGCTACACCTTC.

CDR3 sequence reads: CASSRSGLAGGESYEQYF. CDR3 bases: TGCGCCAGCAGCCGGTCAGGACTAGCGGGGGGGGAATCCTACGAGCAGTACTTC. V gene TRBV4-3 combines with J gene TRBJ2-7; 15 bases match TRBD2. The CDR3 length is 18 residues. Unmatched junction bases numbered 8, after V lost 4 bases and J lost 1 base. Per germline, CDR1 LGHNA and CDR2 YSLEER.

The chain has TRBV10-3 and TRBJ2-2; 8 nucleotides agree with TRBD1. Germline V gene data show CDR1 as ENHRY and CDR2 as SYGVKD. Trimming at V came to 5 bases and at J to 0 bases, leaving 11 bases not matched to a gene. The length of the CDR3 is 18 residues. This CDR3 reads CAISPRTGRISNTGELFF. The CDR3 nucleotides read TGTGCCATCAGTCCCCGGACAGGGCGCATATCGAACACCGGGGAGCTGTTTTTT.

The CDR3 DNA reads TGTGCCAGCAGTCCTACAGGGTACCAAGAGACCCAGTACTTC. This sequence encodes CASSPTGYQETQYF. J is TRBJ2-5 and V is TRBV27; a weak D match, TRBD1 (6 bases). The CDR3 contains 14 residues. Germline CDR1 MNHEY, CDR2 SMNVEV (reference sequence). Deletions cut 5 bases from V and 0 bases from J, with 10 bases between.

The chain combines TRBV5-4 with TRBJ1-4, with D maybe TRBD1 (5 bases). Between the trimmed V and J ends, which lost 8 bases and 3 bases, there was a span of 11 bases. There are 13 residues in the CDR3. The germline CDR1 and CDR2 sequences are SGHNT and YYREEE (reference sequence). The CDR3 reads CASFDRANEKLFF. DNA for the CDR3: TGTGCCAGTTTCGACAGAGCTAATGAAAAACTGTTTTTT.

This clone was counted between two and nine times. In DNA form, the CDR3 reads TGTGCCAGCAGCTCAATGCAGGCAGTCACCGGGGAGCTGTTTTTT. Translation: CASSSMQAVTGELFF. The rearrangement links TRBV9 to TRBJ2-2; D gene uncertain. The V end was cut by 4 bases, the J end by 4 bases, with 14 bases between. This CDR3 is built from 15 residues. Germline loops: CDR1 SGDLS, CDR2 YYNGEE. The whole variable domain, remainder taken from reference TRBV9 and TRBJ2-2, is DSGVTQTPKHLITATGQRVTLRCSPRSGDLSVYWYQQSLDQGLQFLIQYYNGEERAKGNILERFSAQQFPDLHSELNLSSLELGDSALYFCASSSMQAVTGELFFGEGSRLTVL.

J is TRBJ2-3 and V is TRBV5-4, with 11 positions matching TRBD2. In germline, CDR1 is SGHNT, CDR2 YYREEE (reference sequence). V dropped 6 bases and J dropped 3; count of bases not matched to a gene: 3. This CDR3 is 14 amino acids long. This CDR3 is CASNSGGATDTQYF. CDR3 in DNA: TGTGCCAGCAATAGCGGGGGGGCTACAGATACGCAGTATTTT. Filled out from reference TRBV5-4 and TRBJ2-3, the complete variable domain reads ETGVTQSPTHLIKTRGQQVTLRCSSQSGHNTVSWYQQALGQGPQFIFQYYREEENGRGNFPPRFSGLQFPNYSSELNVNALELDDSALYLCASNSGGATDTQYFGPGTRLTVL.

The chain carries TRBV5-6 and TRBJ2-7; 10 bases align to TRBD2. CDR3 length: 13 amino acids. J gave up 7 bases and V 4 bases, and 5 bases lay outside the gene matches. Germline values: CDR1 SGHDT, CDR2 YYEEEE. DNA of the CDR3: TGTGCCAGCAGCCTCCTAGCGGGAGAGGAGCAGTACTTC. It is translated as CASSLLAGEEQYF.

The chain links TRBV15 to TRBJ2-5; no clear D. The CDR3 totals 12 residues. Germline CDR1 is LNHNV and CDR2 is YYDKDF (reference sequence). The V and J ends lost 1 base and 4 bases respectively, with 4 bases between them. Written as DNA, the CDR3 is TGTGCCACCAGCAGAGCGGGAGAGACCCAGTACTTC. Translated, it gives CATSRAGETQYF.

The chain is built from TRBV5-3 and TRBJ2-2, with D perhaps TRBD1 (5 bases). TRBV5-3 is sorted into the ORF group, with uncertain function. CDR3 length: 16 residues. With 2 bases removed from V and 6 bases from J, the gap between germline ends came to 17 bases. The CDR3 region is CARSFPDRSNAGELFF. CDR3 nucleotides: TGTGCCAGAAGCTTTCCTGACAGATCTAACGCCGGGGAGCTGTTTTTT.